These 18 T cell receptor beta chains were all obtained from the same sample, sequenced in a study of T cell responses to AZD1222 COVID-19 vaccine. Generated by immunoSEQ multiplex PCR, the TCRdb table keeps only in-frame clones and is missing some. The sample gives about 150,000 clones, approximately 90% of which show up once; roughly 1.2% is in the top ten. The sample was peripheral blood, taken 28 days after the second AZD1222 dose. The receptors shown here come from an adult who received the AZD1222 COVID-19 vaccine.

The V gene is TRBV12-3 or TRBV12-4, the J gene TRBJ1-2, with D tentatively TRBD1 (5 bases). V was cut by 11 bases and J by 0 bases, with 13 bases left in between. The CDR3 consists of 13 residues. The DNA of the CDR3 is TGTGCCGCCGGGCAGGGAGCTAACTATGGCTACACCTTC. This gives the protein CAAGQGANYGYTF.

The chain joins TRBV13 to TRBJ2-2; 8 positions match TRBD1. This CDR3 spans 19 amino acids. The J segment lost 1 base and the V segment lost 6 bases, leaving 16 bases of the junction unmatched. The germline V gene encodes CDR1 PRHDT and CDR2 FYEKMQ (reference sequence). The CDR3 region has the DNA TGTGCCAGCAGTGTAGCGAGGTTGGGCAGGGGGCTGAACACCGGGGAGCTGTTTTTT. It encodes CASSVARLGRGLNTGELFF.

V usage is TRBV5-4 and J usage is TRBJ2-7, with 11 bases lining up with TRBD2. With 5 bases clipped from V and 0 bases from J, the junction kept 7 bases outside the gene matches. The CDR3 loop spans 16 amino acids. Germline values: CDR1 SGHNT, CDR2 YYREEE (reference sequence). The CDR3 nucleotides are TGTGCCAGCAGGAAAACCGGGACTAGCGGCTCCTACGAGCAGTACTTC. Protein product: CASRKTGTSGSYEQYF.

The V gene is TRBV7-9, the J gene TRBJ2-7; possible D gene TRBD1, 5 bases. The CDR3 spans 15 residues. The germline V and J ends were trimmed by 4 bases and 6 bases, with 19 bases remaining between them. Germline loops: CDR1 SEHNR, CDR2 FQNEAQ (reference sequence). The CDR3, as DNA: TGTGCCAGCAGCTCAACAGGTTTAGGTCACAGCGAGCAGTACTTC. Protein product: CASSSTGLGHSEQYF.

The CDR3 sequence is CSASQHNTGELFF. As DNA, the CDR3 is TGCAGTGCTAGTCAACACAACACCGGGGAGCTGTTTTTT. V is TRBV20-1 and J is TRBJ2-2; D ambiguous. CDR1 is DFQATT, CDR2 SNEGSKA, per germline (reference sequence). This CDR3 is 13 amino acids long. V lost 3 bases and J 2 bases, leaving 7 bases between the germline ends.

V usage is TRBV6-5 and J usage is TRBJ1-1, with no clear D. This CDR3 spans 12 amino acids. The germline V and J ends were trimmed by 6 bases and 1 base, with 6 bases remaining between them. Germline lookup yields CDR1 MNHEY and CDR2 SVGAGI. CDR3 coding DNA: TGTGCCAGCAGGGATGGGAACACTGAAGCTTTCTTT. Translating it yields CASRDGNTEAFF.

The genes are TRBV5-6 and TRBJ2-7; D is unresolved. Between the trimmed V and J ends, which lost 1 base and 7 bases, there was a span of 6 bases. This CDR3 is built from 11 residues. Germline V gene sequence: CDR1 SGHDT, CDR2 YYEEEE. The CDR3 DNA is TGTGCCAGCAGCTTGCCCGGGGAGCAGTACTTC. Protein product: CASSLPGEQYF.

The CDR3 sequence is CASSSQGLYNSPLHF. Here the CDR3 DNA reads TGTGCCAGCAGTTCTCAGGGGCTTTATAATTCACCCCTCCACTTT. The genes are TRBV27 and TRBJ1-6, with D possibly matching TRBD1 (6 bases). V gave up 4 bases and J gave up 4 bases, with 11 bases separating them. Germline values: CDR1 MNHEY, CDR2 SMNVEV (reference sequence). The CDR3 is 15 residues long.

This clone has only one observation. The chain has TRBV13 and TRBJ1-1; D is possibly TRBD1 (5 bases). Germline V gene lookup returns CDR1 PRHDT and CDR2 FYEKMQ (reference sequence). This CDR3 spans 14 amino acids. V was pared by 5 bases and J by 4 bases, with 14 bases between. CDR3 sequence: CASSLHRRGTEAFF. The CDR3 coding sequence is TGTGCCAGCAGCCTCCACAGGCGTGGCACTGAAGCTTTCTTT.

J is TRBJ1-6 and V is TRBV5-4; D gene unclear. Trimming shortened V by 3 bases and J by 4 bases, and 8 bases separated the two germline ends. This CDR3 is 14 amino acids long. In germline, CDR1 is SGHNT, CDR2 YYREEE (reference sequence). The chain's CDR3 is CASSYGDYNSPLHF. In DNA form, the CDR3 reads TGTGCCAGCAGCTATGGGGATTATAATTCACCCCTCCACTTT.

This clone was seen a handful of times. V usage is TRBV7-9 and J usage is TRBJ2-3; unclear D gene. CDR1 and CDR2 from the germline V gene are SEHNR and FQNEAQ (reference sequence). Deletions cut 3 bases from V and 2 bases from J, with 0 bases between. CDR3 length: 11 amino acids. DNA for the CDR3: TGTGCCAGCAGCTTCACAGATACGCAGTATTTT. Protein: CASSFTDTQYF. Drawing the rest from reference TRBV7-9 and TRBJ2-3, the complete variable domain is DTGVSQNPRHKITKRGQNVTFRCDPISEHNRLYWYRQTLGQGPEFLTYFQNEAQLEKSRLLSDRFSAERPKGSFSTLEIQRTEQGDSAMYLCASSFTDTQYFGPGTRLTVL.

The chain employs TRBV5-1 and TRBJ1-5, with no clear D. In germline, CDR1 is SGHRS, CDR2 YFSETQ. The CDR3 is 15 residues long. Trimming left V 4 bases short and J 1 base short, with 12 bases between. The CDR3 nucleotides are TGCGCCAGCAGCCCGGGTACCTTAAGCAATCAGCCCCAGCATTTT. This translates into CASSPGTLSNQPQHF.

The chain carries TRBV19 and TRBJ2-2; 8 bases fit TRBD2. Losses at the gene ends were 4 bases for V and 5 bases for J; bases not matched to a gene: 3. Germline CDR1 is LNHDA and CDR2 is SQIVND (reference sequence). The length of the CDR3 is 14 residues. DNA for the CDR3: TGTGCCAGTAGTAGGGCTAGCGGGACCGGGGAGCTGTTTTTT. Translating it yields CASSRASGTGELFF.

This chain joins TRBV2 and TRBJ2-3; D remains unclear. There are 14 residues in the CDR3. Germline V gives CDR1 SNHLY, CDR2 FYNNEI. Trimming took 3 bases from V and 1 from J, leaving 8 bases between them. CDR3: CASSEASGTDTQYF. The CDR3 DNA sequence: TGTGCCAGCAGTGAGGCCAGCGGCACAGATACGCAGTATTTT.

V usage is TRBV15 and J usage is TRBJ2-7; 8 bases fit TRBD2. The V and J ends lost 1 base and 3 bases, in that order; junction bases with no gene match: 17. The CDR3 has 19 residues. The germline gives CDR1 LNHNV, CDR2 YYDKDF (reference sequence). CDR3 sequence: CATSRGWASGRTDLYEQYF. As DNA, the CDR3 is TGTGCCACCAGCAGAGGATGGGCGAGCGGGAGAACCGACCTCTACGAGCAGTACTTC.

The rearrangement links TRBV18 to TRBJ2-7; 8 positions agree with TRBD2. V gave up 4 bases and J gave up 6 bases; unmatched junction bases: 8. The CDR3 contains 14 residues. Germline CDR1 reads KGHSH; CDR2 reads LQKENI. The chain's CDR3 is CASSHSGMAAEQYF. CDR3 DNA: TGTGCCAGCTCACATAGCGGGATGGCCGCCGAGCAGTACTTC.

The V gene is TRBV7-2, the J gene TRBJ1-6; D is ambiguous. The CDR3 loop spans 18 amino acids. V was shortened by 2 bases and J by 10 bases, with 24 bases between the two germline ends. Germline assignment: CDR1 SGHTA and CDR2 FQGNSA. CDR3 amino acids: CASSLFVRPSPSGSPLHF. CDR3 in DNA: TGTGCCAGCAGCTTATTTGTTAGGCCAAGTCCGTCTGGGTCACCCCTCCACTTT. Filled out from reference TRBV7-2 and TRBJ1-6, the complete variable domain reads GAGVSQSPSNKVTEKGKDVELRCDPISGHTALYWYRQSLGQGLEFLIYFQGNSAPDKSGLPSDRFSAERTGGSVSTLTIQRTQQEDSAVYLCASSLFVRPSPSGSPLHFGNGTRLTVT.

The chain joins TRBV9 to TRBJ1-3; unclear D gene. The CDR3 is 15 residues long. V lost 0 bases and J 4 bases, leaving 11 bases between the germline ends. Germline V CDR1 and CDR2: SGDLS, YYNGEE. The CDR3 DNA is TGTGCCAGCAGCGTAGAGTGGGCTTCGGGAAACACCATATATTTT. Protein product: CASSVEWASGNTIYF.